This record looks at one T cell receptor (beta chain) sequence and its context. Its antigen has not been determined. There are no base qualities to consult, and no much larger clone falls within one base. Other DNA variants within this sample encode the same CDR3. This sample was included in a study of shared clonotypes between healthy human individuals (dated by TCRdb to the early 2020s). About the investigation overall: A couple of women and three men aged 18 to 49 years were included in the cohort. For each donor, three plates each were used for CD4 naive and CD4 memory, two plates were used for CD8 naive, and one plate was used for CD8 memory. The study deeply sequenced blood TCR repertoires of about 5 healthy adults to estimate repertoire size and the extent of clonotype sharing between individuals. Different laboratories and diverse techniques were used to prepare libraries and sequence TCR repertoires, to increase sequencing depth and limit assay-specific biases. Per donor, leukapheresis produced somewhere between about 0.85 and 9.5 billion PBMCs.

For the CD8 naive samples, CD45RO-negative cells were positively selected for CCR7, yielding a CD45RA+CCR7+ population from which TemRA cells were excluded. The donors were healthy, HIV-negative adults who had no recently reported acute infections or vaccinations. All donors were Caucasian adults living in Nashville, Tennessee, USA. Blood was collected by leukapheresis, and PBMCs were isolated by Ficoll-Histopaque density gradient centrifugation and then cryopreserved in liquid nitrogen vapor phase. Purity and quantity of every magnetically sorted T cell population were checked by analytical flow cytometry. From each sorted fraction, genomic DNA was isolated and quantified by UV absorbance on a Nanodrop 2000c. For this chain, trimming is 4 bases at the V end and 3 bases at the J end, and the number of junction bases without a gene match is 0. Reading the germline V gene gives CDR1 SNHLY and CDR2 FYNNEI. The CDR3 contains 13 residues, cysteine and phenylalanine counted. The DNA shown is the 39-base CDR3, in frame from base 1.

Overall results and qualifications from the work: Sampling was limited to blood, and TCR repertoires in tissue likely differ from TCR repertoires in blood. Pairwise subsampling indicated that sequencing depth was expected to affect the degree of clonotype sharing among donors. When a handful of donors were compared, the shared fraction of clonotypes was around 5.1% for naive CD4, 3.5% to 4% for naive CD8, roughly 2.3% for memory CD4, and 0.3% to 0.5% for memory CD8. Compared with non-shared clonotypes, the clonotypes found in all four sorted-subset donors had higher generation probabilities. Naive subsets generally had larger estimated clonotype richness than memory subsets did. Incomplete sequencing was indicated by rarefaction of sorted-subset datasets, despite the large sequencing depth. Because the study included only a small number of donors, the genetic and exposure-history diversity represented was limited.

Using the deep immunoSEQ assay, multiplex PCR amplified TCR CDR3 regions from genomic DNA. For each cell subset, the extracted genomic DNA was distributed evenly across all wells of several immunoSEQ 96-well plates, and each plate served as one replicate. Each replicate PCR for sorted subsets received around 0.2 ug genomic DNA, equal to roughly 30,000 T cell genomes. Purified libraries were measured with a Qubit 3.0 fluorometer, size-checked on a Bioanalyzer 2100, and measured again with the KAPA Library Quantification kit. Every immunoSEQ 96-well plate was sequenced on a dedicated single-read 150-cycle Illumina NextSeq 550 flow cell. The original pipeline was this. Because only junctional sequences without quality scores were contained in the immunoSEQ output, filtering matching that applied to full-length reads could not be performed. Sequences were annotated with PyIR, a Python wrapper for IgBLAST v1.9, using IMGT germline references to assign V/J genes and CDR3. Any read was removed if the V/J assignment was weak (E-value above 1e-6), the CDR3 was missing, or the read contained stop codons, out-of-frame junctions, or ambiguous translated residues. V3J clonotypes were defined as sequences sharing an identical inferred V gene, J gene, and CDR3 amino acid sequence. The percentage overlap between two repertoires was calculated by dividing the number of shared unique clonotypes by the size of the smaller repertoire. Three approaches were used to assess repertoire richness: RTK rarefaction, the Chao1 estimator, and Recon v2.1 estimates of unobserved clonotypes. OLGA was used to compute generation probabilities for all TCRbeta clonotypes that the gDNA method yielded from a handful of donors. This immuneACCESS table, as held by TCRdb, lists in-frame sequences with V and J called but not all clones. Of the missing ones, under half trace to an unresolved V gene in checked studies; the others have no known cause. V, J and clone size are those of that table, while D and trimming were read from the DNA. The table for this sample lists about 2 million clones; over 85% of them were counted only once. Jointly, the top ten make up around 1% of the sample.

The sequence is built from TRBV2 and TRBJ2-1, with 7 central nucleotides matching TRBD1. This receptor was taken from a man between 18 and 29 years old in good health. Sequencing was carried out using naive CD8+ T cells sorted from blood. What the cell subset or site label conveys for this sample: CD45RA+CCR7+. The CDR3 loop reads CASSGDSYNEQFF. The nucleotide sequence reads as follows: TGTGCCAGCAGTGGGGACAGCTACAATGAGCAGTTCTTC.